The T cell receptor beta chain under discussion was sequenced for a study of blood T cell repertoires in COVID-19. Study context: T cells, B-cell-depleted T cells, or PBMCs supplied cDNA or gDNA.

As handled by the study authors: Reference gene primer amplification gave nucleated cell count estimates. Sequenced by immunoSEQ multiplex PCR; TCRdb stores in-frame clones only, minus some. V, J and clone size were drawn from that table, and D and trimming were deduced from the DNA. The sample lists 200,000 to 300,000 clones; approximately 86% were seen once. This clone has only a few counts. The CDR3 extends over 15 amino acids. V was pared by 4 bases and J by 1 base, with 13 bases between. CDR1 and CDR2 from the germline V gene are KGHSH and LQKENI. This chain links TRBV18 with TRBJ1-1; no clear D. Material for sequencing was peripheral blood. This TCR was sampled from a man in his sixties who had recovered from COVID-19. CDR3 sequence: CASSLSLVRNTEAFF. CDR3 bases: TGTGCCAGCTCACTTAGCCTTGTCCGGAACACTGAAGCTTTCTTT.